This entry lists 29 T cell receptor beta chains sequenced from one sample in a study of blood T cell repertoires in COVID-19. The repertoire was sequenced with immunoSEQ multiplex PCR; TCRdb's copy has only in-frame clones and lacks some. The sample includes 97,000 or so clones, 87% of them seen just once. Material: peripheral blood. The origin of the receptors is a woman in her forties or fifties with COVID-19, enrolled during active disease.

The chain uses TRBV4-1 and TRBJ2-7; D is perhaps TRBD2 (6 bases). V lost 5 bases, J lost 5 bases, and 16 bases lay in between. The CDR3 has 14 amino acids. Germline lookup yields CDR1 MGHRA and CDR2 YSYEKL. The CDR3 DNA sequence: TGCGCCAGCAGCACGACTAGTTTAGGTAACGAGCAGTACTTC. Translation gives CASSTTSLGNEQYF.

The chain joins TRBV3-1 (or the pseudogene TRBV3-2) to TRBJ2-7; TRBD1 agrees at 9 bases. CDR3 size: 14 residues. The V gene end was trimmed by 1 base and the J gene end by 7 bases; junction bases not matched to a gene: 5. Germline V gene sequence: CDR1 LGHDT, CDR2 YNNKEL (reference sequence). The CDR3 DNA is TGTGCCAGCAGCCAAGGGGACAGGGTGGGGGAGCAGTACTTC. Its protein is CASSQGDRVGEQYF.

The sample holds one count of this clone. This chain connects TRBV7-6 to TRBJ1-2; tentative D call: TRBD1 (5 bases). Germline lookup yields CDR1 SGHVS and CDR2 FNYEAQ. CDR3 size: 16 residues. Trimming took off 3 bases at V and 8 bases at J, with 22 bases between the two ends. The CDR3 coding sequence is TGTGCCAGCAGCTTCCTTATGGATTGGGGCCTCGAGGGCTACACCTTC. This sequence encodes CASSFLMDWGLEGYTF.

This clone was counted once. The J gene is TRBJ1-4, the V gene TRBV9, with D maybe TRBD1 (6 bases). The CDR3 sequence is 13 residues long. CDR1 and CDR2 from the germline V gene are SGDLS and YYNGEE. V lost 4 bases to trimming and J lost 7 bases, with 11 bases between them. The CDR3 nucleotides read TGTGCCAGCAGCCCCGGGACAAGTGAAAAACTGTTTTTT. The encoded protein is CASSPGTSEKLFF. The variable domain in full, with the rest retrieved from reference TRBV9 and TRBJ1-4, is DSGVTQTPKHLITATGQRVTLRCSPRSGDLSVYWYQQSLDQGLQFLIQYYNGEERAKGNILERFSAQQFPDLHSELNLSSLELGDSALYFCASSPGTSEKLFFGSGTQLSVL.

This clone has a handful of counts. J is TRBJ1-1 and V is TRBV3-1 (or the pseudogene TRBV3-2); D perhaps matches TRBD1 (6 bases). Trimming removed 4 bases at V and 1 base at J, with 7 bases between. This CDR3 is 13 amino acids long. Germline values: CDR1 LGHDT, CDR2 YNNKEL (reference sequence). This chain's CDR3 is CASSRDTNTEAFF. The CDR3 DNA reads TGTGCCAGCAGCCGGGACACGAACACTGAAGCTTTCTTT.

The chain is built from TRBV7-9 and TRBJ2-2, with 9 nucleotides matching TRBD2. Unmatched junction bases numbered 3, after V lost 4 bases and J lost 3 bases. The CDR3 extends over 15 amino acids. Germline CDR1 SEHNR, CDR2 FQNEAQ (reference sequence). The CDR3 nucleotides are TGTGCCAGCAGCTCATTAGCGGGGGACACCGGGGAGCTGTTTTTT. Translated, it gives CASSSLAGDTGELFF.

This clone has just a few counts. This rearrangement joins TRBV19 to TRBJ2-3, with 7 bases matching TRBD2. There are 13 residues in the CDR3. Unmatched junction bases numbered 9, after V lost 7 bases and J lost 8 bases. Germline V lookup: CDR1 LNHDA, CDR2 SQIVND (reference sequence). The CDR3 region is CASNPGEGGTQYF. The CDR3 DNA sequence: TGTGCCAGTAATCCCGGGGAGGGTGGTACGCAGTATTTT. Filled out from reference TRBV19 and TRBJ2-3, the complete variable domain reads DGGITQSPKYLFRKEGQNVTLSCEQNLNHDAMYWYRQDPGQGLRLIYYSQIVNDFQKGDIAEGYSVSREKKESFPLTVTSAQKNPTAFYLCASNPGEGGTQYFGPGTRLTVL.

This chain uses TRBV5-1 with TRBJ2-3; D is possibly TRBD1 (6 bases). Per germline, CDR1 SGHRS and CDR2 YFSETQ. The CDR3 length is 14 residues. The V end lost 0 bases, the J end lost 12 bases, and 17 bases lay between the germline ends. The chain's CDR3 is CASSLEGLHRDQYF. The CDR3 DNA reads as TGCGCCAGCAGCTTGGAGGGCCTACACAGGGACCAGTATTTT.

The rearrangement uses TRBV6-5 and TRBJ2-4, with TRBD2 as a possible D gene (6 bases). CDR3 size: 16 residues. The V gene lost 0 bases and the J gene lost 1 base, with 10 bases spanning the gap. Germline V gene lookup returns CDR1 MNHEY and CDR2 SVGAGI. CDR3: CASSYSGGVAKNIQYF. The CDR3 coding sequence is TGTGCCAGCAGTTACTCAGGCGGGGTGGCCAAAAACATTCAGTACTTC.

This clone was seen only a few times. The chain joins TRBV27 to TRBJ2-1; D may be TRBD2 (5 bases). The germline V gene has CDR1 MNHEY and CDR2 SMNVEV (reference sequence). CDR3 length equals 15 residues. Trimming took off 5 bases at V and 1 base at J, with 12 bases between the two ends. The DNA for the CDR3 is TGTGCCAGCAGTCTTACTAGAGAGTCCTACAATGAGCAGTTCTTC. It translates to CASSLTRESYNEQFF.

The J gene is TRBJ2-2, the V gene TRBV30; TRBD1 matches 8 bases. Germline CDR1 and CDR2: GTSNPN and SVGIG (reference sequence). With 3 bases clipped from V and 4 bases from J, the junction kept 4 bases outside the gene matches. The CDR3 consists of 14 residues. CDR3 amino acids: CAWSGQGGTGELFF. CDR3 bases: TGTGCCTGGAGCGGACAGGGTGGCACCGGGGAGCTGTTTTTT.

The DNA for the CDR3 is TGTGCCAGCAGCTTGGGGCTGCCCCTCGGGGAGACCCAGTACTTC. Translating gives CASSLGLPLGETQYF. This chain uses TRBV5-6 with TRBJ2-5; D not certain. Germline lookup yields CDR1 SGHDT and CDR2 YYEEEE. With 0 bases removed from V and 5 bases from J, the gap between germline ends came to 14 bases. The CDR3 has 15 amino acids.

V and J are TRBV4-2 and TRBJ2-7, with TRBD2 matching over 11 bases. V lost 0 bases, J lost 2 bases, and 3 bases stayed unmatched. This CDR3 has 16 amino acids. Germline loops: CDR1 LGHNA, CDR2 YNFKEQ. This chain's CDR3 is CASSQERLAGPYEQYF. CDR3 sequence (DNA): TGTGCCAGCAGCCAAGAGAGACTAGCGGGACCCTACGAGCAGTACTTC.

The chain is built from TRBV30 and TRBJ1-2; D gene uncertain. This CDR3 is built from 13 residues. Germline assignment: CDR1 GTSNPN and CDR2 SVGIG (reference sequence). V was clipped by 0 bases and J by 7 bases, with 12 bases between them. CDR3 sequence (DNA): TGTGCCTGGAGTGTAGGCCTTACGGGTGGCTACACCTTC. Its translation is CAWSVGLTGGYTF.

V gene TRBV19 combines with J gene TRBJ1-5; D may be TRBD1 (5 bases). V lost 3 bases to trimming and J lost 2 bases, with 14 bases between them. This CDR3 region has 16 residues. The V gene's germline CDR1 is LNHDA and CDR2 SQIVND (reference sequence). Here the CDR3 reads CASSIMVSGGNQPQHF. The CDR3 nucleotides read TGTGCCAGTAGTATTATGGTGTCGGGGGGCAATCAGCCCCAGCATTTT.

The CDR3, as DNA: TGTGCCAGCAGTTTAGGCGCTTACGAGCAGTACTTC. Translation gives CASSLGAYEQYF. This rearrangement joins TRBV12-3 or TRBV12-4 to TRBJ2-7, with D uncertain. The CDR3 contains 12 residues. V lost 1 base to trimming and J lost 4 bases, with 5 bases between them.

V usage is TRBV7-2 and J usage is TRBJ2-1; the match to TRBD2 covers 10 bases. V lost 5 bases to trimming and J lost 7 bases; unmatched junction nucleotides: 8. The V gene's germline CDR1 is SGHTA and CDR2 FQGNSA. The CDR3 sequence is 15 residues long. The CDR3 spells CASSPWASGGNEQFF. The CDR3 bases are TGTGCCAGCAGCCCCTGGGCTAGCGGGGGAAATGAGCAGTTCTTC.

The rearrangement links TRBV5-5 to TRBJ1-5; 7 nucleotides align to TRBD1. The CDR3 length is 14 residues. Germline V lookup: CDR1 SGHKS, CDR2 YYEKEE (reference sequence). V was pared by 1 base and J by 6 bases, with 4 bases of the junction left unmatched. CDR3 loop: CASSLLGGGQPQHF. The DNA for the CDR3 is TGTGCCAGCAGCTTGTTAGGGGGCGGTCAGCCCCAGCATTTT.

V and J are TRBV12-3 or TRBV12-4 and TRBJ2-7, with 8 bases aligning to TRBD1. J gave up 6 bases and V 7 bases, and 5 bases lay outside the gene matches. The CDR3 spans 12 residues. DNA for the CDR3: TGTGCCAGCACCCAGGGGGCAGGCGAGCAGTACTTC. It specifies CASTQGAGEQYF.

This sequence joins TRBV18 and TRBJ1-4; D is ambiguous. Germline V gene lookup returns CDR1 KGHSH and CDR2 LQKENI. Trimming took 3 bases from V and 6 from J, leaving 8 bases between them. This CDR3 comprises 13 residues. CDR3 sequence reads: CASSPRVDEKLFF. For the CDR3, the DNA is TGTGCCAGCTCACCGCGGGTGGATGAAAAACTGTTTTTT. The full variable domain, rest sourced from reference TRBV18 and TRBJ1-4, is NAGVMQNPRHLVRRRGQEARLRCSPMKGHSHVYWYRQLPEEGLKFMVYLQKENIIDESGMPKERFSAEFPKEGPSILRIQQVVRGDSAAYFCASSPRVDEKLFFGSGTQLSVL.

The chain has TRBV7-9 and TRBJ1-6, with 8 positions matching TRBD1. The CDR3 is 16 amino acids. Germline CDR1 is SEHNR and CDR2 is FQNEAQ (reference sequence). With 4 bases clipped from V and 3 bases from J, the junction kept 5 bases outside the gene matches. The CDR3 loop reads CASSYYRGDYNSPLHF. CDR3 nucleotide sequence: TGTGCCAGCAGCTATTACAGGGGGGACTATAATTCACCCCTCCACTTT. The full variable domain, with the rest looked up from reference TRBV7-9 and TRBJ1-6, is DTGVSQNPRHKITKRGQNVTFRCDPISEHNRLYWYRQTLGQGPEFLTYFQNEAQLEKSRLLSDRFSAERPKGSFSTLEIQRTEQGDSAMYLCASSYYRGDYNSPLHFGNGTRLTVT.

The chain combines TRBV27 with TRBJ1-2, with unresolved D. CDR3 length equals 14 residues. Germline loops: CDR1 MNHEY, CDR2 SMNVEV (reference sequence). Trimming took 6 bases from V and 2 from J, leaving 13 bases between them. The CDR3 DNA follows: TGTGCCAGCAGGTTGGAGGGCTCAAACTATGGCTACACCTTC. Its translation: CASRLEGSNYGYTF.

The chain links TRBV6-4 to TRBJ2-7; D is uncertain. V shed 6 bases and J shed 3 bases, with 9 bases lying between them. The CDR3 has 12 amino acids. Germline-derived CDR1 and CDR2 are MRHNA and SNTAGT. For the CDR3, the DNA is TGTGCCAGCAGGGAGCATGGCTACGAGCAGTACTTC. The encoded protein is CASREHGYEQYF.

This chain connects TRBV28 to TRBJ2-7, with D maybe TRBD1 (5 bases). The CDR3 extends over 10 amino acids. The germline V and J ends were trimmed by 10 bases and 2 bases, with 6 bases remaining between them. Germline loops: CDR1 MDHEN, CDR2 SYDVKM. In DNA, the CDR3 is TGTGCCATAGGGGCCTACGAGCAGTACTTC. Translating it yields CAIGAYEQYF. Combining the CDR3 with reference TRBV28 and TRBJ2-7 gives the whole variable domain DVKVTQSSRYLVKRTGEKVFLECVQDMDHENMFWYRQDPGLGLRLIYFSYDVKMKEKGDIPEGYSVSREKKERFSLILESASTNQTSMYLCAIGAYEQYFGPGTRLTVT.

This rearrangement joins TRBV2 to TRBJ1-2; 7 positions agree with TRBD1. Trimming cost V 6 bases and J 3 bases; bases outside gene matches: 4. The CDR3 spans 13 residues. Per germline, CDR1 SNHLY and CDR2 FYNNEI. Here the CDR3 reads CASSRGEDYGYTF. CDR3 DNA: TGTGCCAGCAGCAGGGGGGAGGACTATGGCTACACCTTC. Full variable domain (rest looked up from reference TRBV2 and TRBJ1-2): EPEVTQTPSHQVTQMGQEVILRCVPISNHLYFYWYRQILGQKVEFLVSFYNNEISEKSEIFDDQFSVERPDGSNFTLKIRSTKLEDSAMYFCASSRGEDYGYTFGSGTRLTVV.

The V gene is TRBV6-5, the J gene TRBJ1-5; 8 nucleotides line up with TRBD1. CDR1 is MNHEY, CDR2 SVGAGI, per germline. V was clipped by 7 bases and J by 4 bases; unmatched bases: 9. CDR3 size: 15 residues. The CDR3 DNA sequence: TGTGCCAGCAACTGGGACAGGTGGGGTAATCAGCCCCAGCATTTT. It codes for CASNWDRWGNQPQHF.

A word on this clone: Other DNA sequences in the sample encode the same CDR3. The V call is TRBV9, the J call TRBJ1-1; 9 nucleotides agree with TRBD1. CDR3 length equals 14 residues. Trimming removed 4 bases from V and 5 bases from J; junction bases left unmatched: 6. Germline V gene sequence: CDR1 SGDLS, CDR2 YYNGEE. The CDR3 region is CASSPGQGRTEAFF. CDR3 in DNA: TGTGCCAGCAGCCCGGGACAGGGAAGAACTGAAGCTTTCTTT.

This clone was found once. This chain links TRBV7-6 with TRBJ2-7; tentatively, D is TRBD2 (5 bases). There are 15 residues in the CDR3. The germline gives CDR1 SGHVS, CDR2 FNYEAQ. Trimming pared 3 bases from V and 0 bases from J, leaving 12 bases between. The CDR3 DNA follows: TGTGCCAGCAGCTTTAGCTCGGGAATCTCCTACGAGCAGTACTTC. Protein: CASSFSSGISYEQYF. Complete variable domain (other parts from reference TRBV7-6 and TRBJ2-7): GAGVSQSPRYKVTKRGQDVALRCDPISGHVSLYWYRQALGQGPEFLTYFNYEAQQDKSGLPNDRFSAERPEGSISTLTIQRTEQRDSAMYRCASSFSSGISYEQYFGPGTRLTVT.

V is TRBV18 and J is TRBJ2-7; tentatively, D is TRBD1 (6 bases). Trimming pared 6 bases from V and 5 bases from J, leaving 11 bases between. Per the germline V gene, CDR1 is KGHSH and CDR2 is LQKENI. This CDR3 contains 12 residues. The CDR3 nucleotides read TGTGCCAGCTCCGGACAGAGCCACGAGCAGTACTTC. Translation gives CASSGQSHEQYF.